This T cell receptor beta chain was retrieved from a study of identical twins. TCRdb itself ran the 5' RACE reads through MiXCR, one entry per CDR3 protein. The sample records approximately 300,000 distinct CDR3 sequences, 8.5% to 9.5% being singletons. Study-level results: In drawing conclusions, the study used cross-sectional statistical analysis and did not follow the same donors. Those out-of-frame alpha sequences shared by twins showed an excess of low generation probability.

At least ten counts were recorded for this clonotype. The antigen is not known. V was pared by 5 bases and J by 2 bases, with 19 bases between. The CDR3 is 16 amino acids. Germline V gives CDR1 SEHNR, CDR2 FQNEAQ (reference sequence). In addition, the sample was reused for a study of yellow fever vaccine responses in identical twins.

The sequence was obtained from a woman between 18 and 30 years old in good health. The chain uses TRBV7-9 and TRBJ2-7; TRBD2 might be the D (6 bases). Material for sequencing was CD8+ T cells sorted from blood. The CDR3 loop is CASSDGVEGYPYEQYF. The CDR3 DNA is TGTGCCAGCAGCGACGGAGTGGAGGGGTACCCCTACGAGCAGTACTTC.